This TCR beta chain was documented in a study of T cell repertoires in cytomegalovirus infection. Study-wide results and limits: HLA-C-restricted CMV-specific TCR beta clonotypes prevailed in the ex vivo response.

TCRdb ran MiXCR on the reads and lists one entry per CDR3 protein. The sample carries over 300,000 distinct CDR3 sequences, more than 8% recorded once. Germline lookup yields CDR1 SEHNR and CDR2 FQNEAQ (reference sequence). The germline V and J ends were trimmed by 5 bases and 2 bases, with 6 bases remaining between them. The CDR3 sequence is 12 residues long. This clonotype was seen many times. Its antigen is not identified. The chain uses TRBV7-9 and TRBJ1-1; D is ambiguous. Sequencing input: PBMCs. The receptor's source is a human donor in good health (CMV status not recorded). Some clones in this sample may be carry-over from other donors' samples. The CDR3 loop is CASSPKNTEAFF. In DNA form, the CDR3 reads TGTGCCAGCAGCCCAAAAAACACTGAAGCTTTCTTT.